The 21 T cell receptor beta chains in this list originate from one sample, sequenced in a study of shared clonotypes between healthy human individuals. It was CD45RO-negative cells, positively selected for CCR7, that made up naive CD8 cells, with terminally differentiated effector memory CD45RA+ cells excluded. This table comes from immunoSEQ multiplex PCR, and its TCRdb copy is limited to in-frame clones, with some not included. The table shows a few million clones, with just over 90% occurring only once. The specimen was naive CD8+ T cells from PBMCs. The receptors come from a man between 18 and 29 years old in good health. Some clones in this sample may be carry-over from other donors' samples.

This clone was seen just once. The rearrangement links TRBV6-1 to TRBJ2-1, with 11 positions matching TRBD2. This CDR3 is 15 amino acids long. Germline V CDR1 and CDR2: MNHNS, SASEGT. The V and J ends lost 10 bases and 7 bases, in that order; junction bases with no gene match: 12. CDR3 coding DNA: TGTGCCATCCTGACCGGGACTAGCGGTAGGAATGAGCAGTTCTTC. It is translated as CAILTGTSGRNEQFF.

The rearrangement uses TRBV7-9 and TRBJ2-7; 13 bases line up with TRBD2. Germline loops: CDR1 SEHNR, CDR2 FQNEAQ (reference sequence). Trimming removed 2 bases from V and 6 bases from J; junction bases left unmatched: 13. CDR3 length: 18 amino acids. CDR3 in DNA: TGTGCCAGCAGCTTACTATTGGGACTAGCGGGGCCCCCGGGCGAGCAGTACTTC. Translation: CASSLLLGLAGPPGEQYF.

The rearrangement joins TRBV29-1 to TRBJ1-1, with D perhaps TRBD1 (5 bases). Trimming shortened V by 6 bases and J by 11 bases, and 16 bases separated the two germline ends. CDR3 size: 11 residues. CDR1 and CDR2 (germline): SQVTM, ANQGSEA. This chain's CDR3 is CSVPGGGFAFF. Written as DNA, the CDR3 is TGCAGCGTCCCGGGTGGGGGTTTCGCTTTCTTT.

Here the CDR3 reads CASSPWDEMGNTGELFF. The CDR3 coding sequence is TGTGCCAGTAGTCCATGGGACGAGATGGGAAACACCGGGGAGCTGTTTTTT. The chain joins TRBV19 to TRBJ2-2; D may be TRBD1 or TRBD2 (5 bases each). Trimming removed 5 bases at V and 2 bases at J, with 18 bases between. The length of the CDR3 is 17 residues. Germline-derived CDR1 and CDR2 are LNHDA and SQIVND (reference sequence).

V is TRBV14 and J is TRBJ1-4, with D possibly TRBD1 on 6 matching bases. The CDR3 runs 15 residues. Looked up from germline, CDR1 is SGHDN and CDR2 is FVKESK. V was pared by 4 bases and J by 7 bases, with 16 bases between. CDR3 DNA sequence: TGTGCCAGCAGCCGCGCCAGGGGAAGGGTTGAAAAACTGTTTTTT. Encoded protein: CASSRARGRVEKLFF.

The chain carries TRBV9 and TRBJ1-1; TRBD1 might be the D (6 bases). Trimming removed 0 bases at V and 3 bases at J, with 12 bases between. CDR1 is SGDLS and CDR2 is YYNGEE in the germline V gene. The CDR3 has 15 amino acids. In DNA form, the CDR3 reads TGTGCCAGCAGCGTAGGTCTGGGGGCGGACACTGAAGCTTTCTTT. This gives the protein CASSVGLGADTEAFF.

This sequence joins TRBV5-1 and TRBJ2-1; 10 nucleotides align to TRBD1. V shed 4 bases and J 8 bases; nucleotides not matched to a gene: 9. Germline V CDR1 and CDR2: SGHRS, YFSETQ. The CDR3 is made up of 15 amino acids. The chain's CDR3 is CASSLGQGIRDEQFF. CDR3 DNA: TGCGCCAGCAGCCTGGGACAGGGGATTCGCGATGAGCAGTTCTTC.

The chain is built from TRBV7-9 and TRBJ2-1; 9 bases match TRBD2. Losses at the gene ends were 11 bases for V and 0 bases for J; bases not matched to a gene: 2. The CDR3 runs 13 residues. Germline loops: CDR1 SEHNR, CDR2 FQNEAQ (reference sequence). The CDR3 sequence is CARGGASYNEQFF. CDR3 bases: TGTGCCCGCGGGGGGGCCTCCTACAATGAGCAGTTCTTC.

The J gene is TRBJ2-4, the V gene TRBV25-1, with a tentative D call TRBD1 (6 bases). The CDR3 contains 16 residues. Trimming took 0 bases from V and 0 from J, leaving 9 bases between them. In germline, CDR1 is MGHDK, CDR2 SYGVNS. The CDR3, as DNA: TGTGCCAGCAGTGAATATGTAGGGGGAGCCAAAAACATTCAGTACTTC. It encodes CASSEYVGGAKNIQYF.

This CDR3 reads CASRGDRASYEQYF. The CDR3 region has the DNA TGTGCCAGCAGGGGGGACAGGGCATCCTACGAGCAGTACTTC. The rearrangement uses TRBV2 and TRBJ2-7, with 9 bases identical to TRBD1. Looked up from germline, CDR1 is SNHLY and CDR2 is FYNNEI. Losses at the gene ends were 6 bases for V and 1 base for J; bases not matched to a gene: 4. The CDR3 runs 14 residues. The full variable domain, with the rest looked up from reference TRBV2 and TRBJ2-7, is EPEVTQTPSHQVTQMGQEVILRCVPISNHLYFYWYRQILGQKVEFLVSFYNNEISEKSEIFDDQFSVERPDGSNFTLKIRSTKLEDSAMYFCASRGDRASYEQYFGPGTRLTVT.

The CDR3 sequence: CAPHGKRPYEQYF. CDR3 DNA: TGTGCCCCACACGGGAAGAGGCCCTACGAGCAGTACTTC. V usage is TRBV27 and J usage is TRBJ2-7, with D possibly TRBD2 on 5 matching bases. V lost 11 bases and J lost 2, with 16 bases in between. This CDR3 is built from 13 residues. Per the germline V gene, CDR1 is MNHEY and CDR2 is SMNVEV (reference sequence).

This chain joins TRBV18 and TRBJ2-7; 9 bases align to TRBD1. Trimming took 3 bases from V and 0 from J; bases not matched to a gene: 3. The CDR3 has 15 amino acids. Germline V gives CDR1 KGHSH, CDR2 LQKENI. Written as DNA, the CDR3 is TGTGCCAGCTCACCCGACAGGGGGGCCTCCTACGAGCAGTACTTC. Amino acid sequence: CASSPDRGASYEQYF.

This chain links TRBV27 with TRBJ1-2, with 8 bases matching TRBD1. The CDR3 spans 14 residues. The V segment lost 4 bases and the J segment 5 bases; nucleotides outside the gene matches: 6. Germline V gene data show CDR1 as MNHEY and CDR2 as SMNVEV (reference sequence). CDR3 DNA: TGTGCCAGCAGTTGGGGACAGGAGGGTTATGGCTACACCTTC. Its translation is CASSWGQEGYGYTF.

The chain combines TRBV4-1 with TRBJ1-2; 9 bases map to TRBD1. V gave up 2 bases and J gave up 3 bases; unmatched junction bases: 10. This CDR3 comprises 17 residues. Germline V gives CDR1 MGHRA, CDR2 YSYEKL. DNA of the CDR3: TGCGCCAGCAGCCAACCTCCGGGACAGGGCTTTGACTATGGCTACACCTTC. It translates to CASSQPPGQGFDYGYTF.

V is TRBV5-1 and J is TRBJ2-7; 10 bases are a match to TRBD1. Losses at the gene ends were 5 bases for V and 4 bases for J; bases not matched to a gene: 9. The CDR3 is made up of 15 amino acids. Germline V gene lookup returns CDR1 SGHRS and CDR2 YFSETQ. The CDR3 DNA reads as TGCGCCAGCAGTTCGGGACAGGGGAGGCCGTACGAGCAGTACTTC. Its translation: CASSSGQGRPYEQYF. Full variable domain (outside the CDR3, taken from reference TRBV5-1 and TRBJ2-7): KAGVTQTPRYLIKTRGQQVTLSCSPISGHRSVSWYQQTPGQGLQFLFEYFSETQRNKGNFPGRFSGRQFSNSRSEMNVSTLELGDSALYLCASSSGQGRPYEQYFGPGTRLTVT.

This chain joins TRBV27 and TRBJ2-6, with TRBD1 identical over 10 bases. Germline CDR1 reads MNHEY; CDR2 reads SMNVEV (reference sequence). There are 16 residues in the CDR3. With 6 bases clipped from V and 2 bases from J, the junction kept 4 bases outside the gene matches. CDR3 nucleotides: TGTGCCAGCAGGACCGGGACAGGGGCTGGGGCCAACGTCCTGACTTTC. Encoded protein: CASRTGTGAGANVLTF.

The table lists this clone with a few counts. The chain combines TRBV11-2 with TRBJ2-1; 9 bases line up with TRBD2. CDR3 length equals 13 residues. The ends lost 5 bases at V and 7 bases at J; junction bases unmatched: 3. Germline assignment: CDR1 SGHAT and CDR2 FQNNGV. The DNA of the CDR3 is TGTGCCAGCAGCCCGGGACTAGCAAATGAGCAGTTCTTC. Protein product: CASSPGLANEQFF.

The V and J genes are TRBV27 and TRBJ2-7; TRBD2 aligns across 7 bases. The CDR3 consists of 12 residues. Germline CDR1 reads MNHEY; CDR2 reads SMNVEV (reference sequence). Trimming at V came to 6 bases and at J to 7 bases, leaving 6 bases not matched to a gene. The DNA for the CDR3 is TGTGCCAGCAGGGGCGGGAGTTGGGAGCAGTACTTC. This gives the protein CASRGGSWEQYF.

This chain uses TRBV6-5 with TRBJ1-1; no clear D. V lost 7 bases, J lost 1 base, and 10 bases lay in between. Germline-derived CDR1 and CDR2 are MNHEY and SVGAGI. The CDR3 has 13 amino acids. Here the CDR3 DNA reads TGTGCCAGCAAATTAGCCAGGAACACTGAAGCTTTCTTT. Its protein is CASKLARNTEAFF.

V is TRBV18 and J is TRBJ2-1; 11 positions agree with TRBD1. Per germline, CDR1 KGHSH and CDR2 LQKENI. The CDR3 length is 16 residues. After removal of 3 bases from V and 6 bases from J, the junction contained 7 bases not matched to a gene. CDR3 residues: CASSPLDRGLSNEQFF. In nucleotides, the CDR3 is TGTGCCAGCTCACCCCTGGACAGGGGGCTCTCCAATGAGCAGTTCTTC.

CDR3 sequence reads: CASSLEDRGELFF. The CDR3 DNA sequence: TGTGCCAGCAGCTTAGAGGACCGGGGGGAGCTGTTTTTT. The rearrangement uses TRBV13 and TRBJ2-2, with D unclear. Per germline, CDR1 PRHDT and CDR2 FYEKMQ (reference sequence). This CDR3 contains 13 residues. Trimming left V 1 base short and J 8 bases short, with 8 bases between. Based on the CDR3 plus reference TRBV13 and TRBJ2-2, the full variable domain is AAGVIQSPRHLIKEKRETATLKCYPIPRHDTVYWYQQGPGQDPQFLISFYEKMQSDKGSIPDRFSAQQFSDYHSELNMSSLELGDSALYFCASSLEDRGELFFGEGSRLTVL.